The 21 T cell receptor beta chains presented below share a single source sample, sequenced in a study of blood T cell repertoires in COVID-19. Generated by immunoSEQ multiplex PCR, the TCRdb table keeps only in-frame clones and is missing some. The data hold under 400,000 clones, with 80% to 90% observed a single time. The sample was PBMCs or T cells enriched from blood (not recorded which). Receptor source: a man in his forties in a cohort exposed to, infected with or recovered from COVID-19 (not recorded which).

V usage is TRBV5-1 and J usage is TRBJ2-3; possibly TRBD1 for D (6 bases). The CDR3 length is 13 residues. In germline, CDR1 is SGHRS, CDR2 YFSETQ. V lost 7 bases, J lost 4 bases, and 13 bases lay in between. DNA for the CDR3: TGCGCCAGCTCATGGAAGGGGGCAGATACGCAGTATTTT. It yields the protein CASSWKGADTQYF. The full variable domain, rest sourced from reference TRBV5-1 and TRBJ2-3, is KAGVTQTPRYLIKTRGQQVTLSCSPISGHRSVSWYQQTPGQGLQFLFEYFSETQRNKGNFPGRFSGRQFSNSRSEMNVSTLELGDSALYLCASSWKGADTQYFGPGTRLTVL.

This chain links TRBV5-1 with TRBJ2-3; 12 bases align to TRBD2. CDR3 size: 15 residues. Germline V gene lookup returns CDR1 SGHRS and CDR2 YFSETQ. The ends lost 4 bases at V and 2 bases at J; junction bases unmatched: 2. The CDR3: CASSRLAGDTDTQYF. The CDR3 nucleotides are TGCGCCAGCAGCCGACTAGCGGGAGACACAGATACGCAGTATTTT.

The V and J genes are TRBV19 and TRBJ1-1, with D maybe TRBD1 (6 bases). CDR3 length: 15 residues. V was clipped by 5 bases and J by 4 bases, with 17 bases between them. CDR1 and CDR2 (germline): LNHDA, SQIVND (reference sequence). The CDR3 DNA reads as TGTGCCAGTAGTCCATCGGGAACAGGGCTCACTGAAGCTTTCTTT. It specifies CASSPSGTGLTEAFF.

The rearrangement joins TRBV7-2 to TRBJ1-3; 8 nucleotides match TRBD1. The CDR3 has 14 amino acids. Germline assignment: CDR1 SGHTA and CDR2 FQGNSA. Germline trimming cut 5 bases from V and 7 bases from J; bases unmatched to any gene: 7. CDR3 sequence (DNA): TGTGCCAGCAGCGAAGGGACAGGTGTTAACACCATATATTTT. Its protein is CASSEGTGVNTIYF.

The chain uses TRBV3-1 (or the pseudogene TRBV3-2) and TRBJ2-3; 11 nucleotides align to TRBD2. This CDR3 spans 16 amino acids. Germline lookup yields CDR1 LGHDT and CDR2 YNNKEL (reference sequence). The V gene end was trimmed by 3 bases and the J gene end by 0 bases; junction bases not matched to a gene: 2. The CDR3 nucleotides read TGTGCCAGCAGCCACCGACTAGCGGGAAGCACAGATACGCAGTATTTT. Its protein product is CASSHRLAGSTDTQYF.

The rearrangement joins TRBV6-1 to TRBJ1-2; perhaps TRBD1 as D (6 bases). Trimming left V 2 bases short and J 4 bases short, with 14 bases between. Germline lookup yields CDR1 MNHNS and CDR2 SASEGT. The CDR3 is 15 amino acids. CDR3 protein: CASSEIMGASYGYTF. The DNA of the CDR3 is TGTGCCAGCAGTGAAATAATGGGGGCATCCTATGGCTACACCTTC.

This chain connects TRBV19 to TRBJ1-1; TRBD1 matches at 10 bases. Germline V gene sequence: CDR1 LNHDA, CDR2 SQIVND (reference sequence). The CDR3 has 15 amino acids. The V gene end was trimmed by 3 bases and the J gene end by 5 bases; junction bases not matched to a gene: 6. CDR3 bases: TGTGCCAGTAGTATCCCGACAGGGGGCCGGACTGAAGCTTTCTTT. Amino acid sequence: CASSIPTGGRTEAFF.

The V and J genes are TRBV12-5 and TRBJ2-2, with TRBD2 matching 11 bases. This CDR3 is built from 20 residues. The J segment lost 4 bases and the V segment lost 5 bases, leaving 18 bases of the junction unmatched. CDR1 is LGHNT, CDR2 FRNRAP, per germline. As DNA, the CDR3 is TGTGCTAGTGGTCCAAACAGGGGGCTAGGACTAGCGGGTGGCACCGGGGAGCTGTTTTTT. This translates into CASGPNRGLGLAGGTGELFF.

The chain combines TRBV5-5 with TRBJ1-6; possible D gene TRBD1, 5 bases. CDR1 is SGHKS and CDR2 is YYEKEE in the germline V gene (reference sequence). The CDR3 totals 16 residues. Trimming took 5 bases from V and 10 from J, leaving 22 bases between them. In DNA, the CDR3 is TGTGCCAGCAGGATCCGAATAGGGGTTTCTCAATCACCCCTCCACTTT. Residues: CASRIRIGVSQSPLHF.

This clone came up once. The genes are TRBV19 and TRBJ2-2, with 14 bases that match TRBD2. Trimming at V came to 7 bases and at J to 5 bases, leaving 9 bases not matched to a gene. The CDR3 is 17 amino acids. Germline V gene lookup returns CDR1 LNHDA and CDR2 SQIVND (reference sequence). Written as DNA, the CDR3 is TGTGCCAGTACCCTGACTAGCGGGAGGGTTAGTACCGGGGAGCTGTTTTTT. Translation: CASTLTSGRVSTGELFF. Together with reference TRBV19 and TRBJ2-2, the CDR3 gives the full variable domain: DGGITQSPKYLFRKEGQNVTLSCEQNLNHDAMYWYRQDPGQGLRLIYYSQIVNDFQKGDIAEGYSVSREKKESFPLTVTSAQKNPTAFYLCASTLTSGRVSTGELFFGEGSRLTVL.

The V gene is TRBV30, the J gene TRBJ1-5; tentative D call: TRBD1 (5 bases). CDR3 size: 15 residues. Germline V gives CDR1 GTSNPN, CDR2 SVGIG (reference sequence). V was pared by 3 bases and J by 2 bases, with 14 bases between. CDR3 region: CAWSPQGFGNQPQHF. CDR3 nucleotides: TGTGCCTGGAGCCCGCAGGGATTTGGCAATCAGCCCCAGCATTTT.

This clone was recorded only once. CDR3 residues: CASSRGGQETQYF. CDR3 DNA sequence: TGTGCCAGCTCACGGGGCGGTCAAGAGACCCAGTACTTC. The V call is TRBV18, the J call TRBJ2-5; TRBD1 might be the D (5 bases). Trimming left V 4 bases short and J 2 bases short, with 8 bases between. This CDR3 spans 13 amino acids. Germline-derived CDR1 and CDR2 are KGHSH and LQKENI. Based on the CDR3 plus reference TRBV18 and TRBJ2-5, the full variable domain is NAGVMQNPRHLVRRRGQEARLRCSPMKGHSHVYWYRQLPEEGLKFMVYLQKENIIDESGMPKERFSAEFPKEGPSILRIQQVVRGDSAAYFCASSRGGQETQYFGPGTRLLVL.

The J gene is TRBJ2-7, the V gene TRBV5-6, with a weak D call TRBD2 (6 bases). CDR1 is SGHDT, CDR2 YYEEEE, per germline. The CDR3 sequence is 12 residues long. The V end lost 3 bases, the J end lost 8 bases, and 12 bases lay between the germline ends. The CDR3: CASSWKEGQQYF. CDR3 in DNA: TGTGCCAGCAGCTGGAAGGAGGGTCAGCAGTACTTC.

The rearrangement links TRBV18 to TRBJ2-1; weak D call: TRBD2 (6 bases). V shed 3 bases and J shed 8 bases, with 11 bases lying between them. The CDR3 is 13 residues long. Germline assignment: CDR1 KGHSH and CDR2 LQKENI. The CDR3 loop is CASSPLLADEQFF. DNA for the CDR3: TGTGCCAGCTCACCCCTACTAGCTGATGAGCAGTTCTTC.

This chain joins TRBV5-1 and TRBJ1-1; D is undetermined. CDR1 and CDR2 (germline): SGHRS, YFSETQ. Deletions cut 0 bases from V and 6 bases from J, with 9 bases between. The CDR3 consists of 13 residues. CDR3 nucleotides: TGCGCCAGCAGCTTGGCGGGAGTAGCTGAAGCTTTCTTT. It translates to CASSLAGVAEAFF.

The chain combines TRBV6-5 with TRBJ1-2, with 7 bases that match TRBD1. Trimming cost V 9 bases and J 4 bases; bases outside gene matches: 5. Germline V gives CDR1 MNHEY, CDR2 SVGAGI. The length of the CDR3 is 12 residues. The CDR3 bases are TGTGCCAGGACAGGGTGTGTCTATGGCTACACCTTC. This sequence encodes CARTGCVYGYTF.

The chain is built from TRBV2 and TRBJ2-1; the match to TRBD2 covers 8 bases. This CDR3 spans 15 amino acids. After removal of 3 bases from V and 0 bases from J, the junction contained 1 base not matched to a gene. CDR1 SNHLY and CDR2 FYNNEI come from the germline V gene. The DNA for the CDR3 is TGTGCCAGCAGTGAGAGCGGGAGCTCCTACAATGAGCAGTTCTTC. Its translation is CASSESGSSYNEQFF.

The chain has TRBV6-5 and TRBJ2-7, with D possibly TRBD1 on 6 matching bases. The length of the CDR3 is 15 residues. Germline CDR1 and CDR2: MNHEY and SVGAGI. The V end was cut by 2 bases, the J end by 3 bases, with 14 bases between. In DNA, the CDR3 is TGTGCCAGCAGTTACGGGACATCTAGGATCTACGAGCAGTACTTC. Protein: CASSYGTSRIYEQYF.

CDR3 loop: CASSQGEYVGNTIYF. The CDR3 DNA sequence: TGTGCCAGCAGCCAAGGGGAGTACGTTGGAAACACCATATATTTT. This chain joins TRBV4-2 and TRBJ1-3; D is ambiguous. Trimming took off 1 base at V and 3 bases at J, with 10 bases between the two ends. The CDR3 has 15 amino acids. Germline V gives CDR1 LGHNA, CDR2 YNFKEQ.

The chain combines TRBV4-2 with TRBJ1-4; D is ambiguous. The length of the CDR3 is 16 residues. The V gene lost 4 bases and the J gene lost 6 bases, with 18 bases spanning the gap. Germline loops: CDR1 LGHNA, CDR2 YNFKEQ. The CDR3 bases are TGTGCCAGCAGCCTACGGGTTGGTGGGTCGGATGAAAAACTGTTTTTT. As protein: CASSLRVGGSDEKLFF.

The chain joins TRBV20-1 to TRBJ1-6; 8 positions agree with TRBD1. Germline V gene sequence: CDR1 DFQATT, CDR2 SNEGSKA (reference sequence). This CDR3 has 15 residues. With V trimmed by 3 bases and J by 8 bases, 9 bases remained unmatched. The CDR3: CSASSGGSGDSPLHF. CDR3 nucleotides: TGCAGTGCTAGTTCAGGGGGCTCTGGGGATTCACCCCTCCACTTT.